This passage covers 31 T cell receptor beta chains from one sample sequenced in a study of post-analysis software for immune sequencing data (dated by TCRdb to between 2014 and 2017). Overall study results and their limits: Patients showed significantly higher frequencies than controls for a handful of TRBV segments, among them TRBV5-6, TRBV5-1 and TRBV20-1.

No antigens are known for them. Library creation used PCR. Sequencing instrument: Illumina HiSeq 2500. Unique molecular identifiers were incorporated into TCR beta cDNA libraries to reduce PCR and sequencing biases. The public sequencing data were trimmed at Q25 with fastp and processed into clonotypes with MiXCR by TCRdb, which kept only in-frame beta chains. Duplicate CDR3 protein sequences are folded into a single record with the most common DNA and genes. The sample table shows approximately 730,000 distinct CDR3 sequences, and around 45% are seen once. Roughly 4.9% of the sample goes to the ten largest clones. Material: blood. All receptors derive from a girl between 5 and 17 years old with multiple sclerosis.

The rearrangement links TRBV4-3 to TRBJ1-5; D gene uncertain. This CDR3 spans 14 amino acids. CDR1 is LGHNA, CDR2 YSLEER, per germline. V lost 0 bases to trimming and J lost 9 bases, with 12 bases between them. The CDR3 sequence is CASSQDRSSWPQHF. In DNA, the CDR3 is TGCGCCAGCAGCCAAGACAGGTCATCTTGGCCCCAGCATTTT.

There are a few counts of this clonotype. The J gene is TRBJ2-1, the V gene TRBV6-2 or TRBV6-3; D is unclear. The germline V and J ends were trimmed by 2 bases and 12 bases, with 14 bases remaining between them. The CDR3 loop spans 13 amino acids. The germline V gene has CDR1 MNHEY and CDR2 SVGEGT. CDR3 nucleotides: TGTGCCAGCAGTTACACAAACTCCGTGCGGCAGTTCTTC. Translated: CASSYTNSVRQFF.

This clonotype was counted a single time. The genes are TRBV5-1 and TRBJ2-5; D gene uncertain. Germline V gives CDR1 SGHRS, CDR2 YFSETQ. The CDR3 runs to 15 residues. Trimming shortened V by 2 bases and J by 11 bases, and 22 bases separated the two germline ends. For the CDR3, the DNA is TGCGCCAGCAGCTTAAATTTCGGCAGAAACAATGAGCAGTACTTC. It encodes CASSLNFGRNNEQYF.

The chain has TRBV20-1 and TRBJ2-5; 7 nucleotides agree with TRBD1. CDR3 length: 14 residues. After removal of 1 base from V and 5 bases from J, the junction contained 7 bases not matched to a gene. Germline V gene data show CDR1 as DFQATT and CDR2 as SNEGSKA (reference sequence). The CDR3 region has the DNA TGCAGTGCTAGAGTTGAGGGGGCCGGGGAGACCCAGTACTTC. Translated, it gives CSARVEGAGETQYF.

In its sample, this clonotype was seen a few times. The genes are TRBV12-3 or TRBV12-4 and TRBJ2-1; the D gene could be TRBD1 or TRBD2 (5 bases each). The V gene lost 3 bases and the J gene lost 8 bases, with 14 bases spanning the gap. The CDR3 has 14 residues. The CDR3 reads CASSFRVGDDEQFF. The CDR3 bases are TGTGCCAGCAGTTTCAGGGTCGGGGACGATGAGCAGTTCTTC.

The V call is TRBV11-1, the J call TRBJ2-3; 7 bases map to TRBD1. The CDR3 loop spans 16 amino acids. The V segment lost 5 bases and the J segment 1 base; nucleotides outside the gene matches: 9. Per germline, CDR1 SGHAT and CDR2 FQDESV (reference sequence). The CDR3 sequence is CASSPRDSGGTDTQYF. CDR3 sequence (DNA): TGTGCCAGCAGCCCCAGGGACAGCGGAGGCACAGATACGCAGTATTTT.

The count of this clonotype is one. This rearrangement joins TRBV14 to TRBJ2-3; D remains ambiguous. V was pared by 4 bases and J by 0 bases, with 11 bases between. The CDR3 runs to 15 residues. Germline-derived CDR1 and CDR2 are SGHDN and FVKESK. The CDR3 DNA reads TGTGCCAGCAGCCCGCTTGGCTTTAGCACAGATACGCAGTATTTT. This gives the protein CASSPLGFSTDTQYF.

In regard to this clonotype: One end of the junction is discordant with germline, which a read error may explain. The V and J genes are TRBV7-9 and TRBJ1-1; D is unresolved. Germline CDR1 SEHNR, CDR2 FQNEAQ (reference sequence). CDR3 length equals 15 residues. The CDR3 nucleotides read TGCGCCAGCAGCTTCGGTGCCCGTGTGAACACTGAAGCTTTCTTT. This sequence encodes CASSFGARVNTEAFF.

The sample holds a few counts of this clonotype. The rearrangement joins TRBV13 to TRBJ2-3; 10 positions match TRBD2. CDR1 and CDR2 (germline): PRHDT, FYEKMQ (reference sequence). The junction had 5 bases not matched to a gene; V was cut back by 4 bases and J by 4 bases. The CDR3 runs 15 residues. In DNA form, the CDR3 reads TGTGCCAGCAGCTCGGGACTAGCGAGTGCAGATACGCAGTATTTT. This sequence encodes CASSSGLASADTQYF.

This clonotype was counted a few times. The chain employs TRBV27 and TRBJ2-1; the match to TRBD1 covers 10 bases. V lost 5 bases, J lost 2 bases, and 3 bases stayed unmatched. Looked up from germline, CDR1 is MNHEY and CDR2 is SMNVEV (reference sequence). CDR3 length: 15 residues. In nucleotides, the CDR3 is TGTGCCAGCAGTATAGGGACAGGGGCCTACAATGAGCAGTTCTTC. Residues: CASSIGTGAYNEQFF.

This chain links TRBV12-3 or TRBV12-4 with TRBJ2-7; D ambiguous. The ends were cut back, 4 bases at V and 0 bases at J, with 7 bases in the middle. The CDR3 length is 13 residues. The CDR3 DNA sequence: TGTGCCAGCAGTTCTAGGCTCTCCTACGAGCAGTACTTC. It codes for CASSSRLSYEQYF.

The CDR3 nucleotides are TGCAGTGCTAGGCCTCCGGGACAGGGAGGGAATGAGCAGTTCTTC. Translated: CSARPPGQGGNEQFF. The rearrangement uses TRBV20-1 and TRBJ2-1; TRBD1 aligns across 9 bases. The ends lost 3 bases at V and 7 bases at J; junction bases unmatched: 10. Per the germline V gene, CDR1 is DFQATT and CDR2 is SNEGSKA (reference sequence). The CDR3 is 15 amino acids.

On this clonotype itself: Compared with germline, one end of the junction differs, possibly owing to a read error. The CDR3 DNA sequence: TGTGTCAGCAGACCAGGGGTGGTTCGGAGCGCGGCCAAAAACATTCAGTACTTC. Translating it yields CVSRPGVVRSAAKNIQYF. The chain couples TRBV28 to TRBJ2-4; D possibly corresponds to TRBD1 (6 bases). Germline V gene sequence: CDR1 MDHEN, CDR2 SYDVKM. The CDR3 is 18 amino acids.

This clonotype was seen only a few times. The genes are TRBV7-2 and TRBJ2-2; the match to TRBD1 covers 11 bases. The CDR3 is 17 amino acids. V trimming: 4 bases; J trimming: 2 bases; junction bases outside the gene matches: 6. Germline assignment: CDR1 SGHTA and CDR2 FQGNSA. The CDR3 region is CASSSEGQGVNTGELFF. CDR3 DNA sequence: TGTGCCAGCAGCTCCGAGGGACAGGGGGTAAACACCGGGGAGCTGTTTTTT. Based on the CDR3 plus reference TRBV7-2 and TRBJ2-2, the full variable domain is GAGVSQSPSNKVTEKGKDVELRCDPISGHTALYWYRQSLGQGLEFLIYFQGNSAPDKSGLPSDRFSAERTGGSVSTLTIQRTQQEDSAVYLCASSSEGQGVNTGELFFGEGSRLTVL.

The chain has TRBV4-2 and TRBJ1-2; D call uncertain. CDR3 length: 15 residues. CDR1 LGHNA and CDR2 YNFKEQ come from the germline V gene. Between the trimmed V and J ends, which lost 0 bases and 1 base, there was a span of 9 bases. CDR3 loop: CASSQDPGDNYGYTF. In DNA form, the CDR3 reads TGTGCCAGCAGCCAAGATCCAGGCGATAACTATGGCTACACCTTC.

The chain carries TRBV6-5 and TRBJ1-1, with D perhaps matching TRBD1 (6 bases). The CDR3 totals 13 residues. The V and J ends lost 2 bases and 8 bases respectively, with 12 bases between them. The germline V gene encodes CDR1 MNHEY and CDR2 SVGAGI. The CDR3 DNA reads as TGTGCCAGCAGTTACGGAGGGGGGGTAGAAGCTTTCTTT. This codes for CASSYGGGVEAFF.

This clonotype was detected only a few times. V and J are TRBV12-3 or TRBV12-4 and TRBJ2-3, with TRBD1 matching 10 bases. The CDR3 spans 18 residues. Germline trimming cut 7 bases from V and 2 bases from J; bases unmatched to any gene: 15. The CDR3 here is CASNPNLGTGAFTDTQYF. The CDR3 DNA is TGTGCCAGCAACCCAAATCTCGGGACAGGGGCATTCACAGATACGCAGTATTTT.

Note on this clonotype: The CDR3 carries no conserved terminal phenylalanine or tryptophan, so it likely arises from a read error. This chain joins TRBV29-1 and TRBJ2-3, with D possibly matching TRBD2 (6 bases). V lost 3 bases and J 5 bases, leaving 21 bases between the germline ends. CDR3 size: 16 residues. The germline V gene encodes CDR1 SQVTM and CDR2 ANQGSEA. CDR3 residues: CSVDPYSSETGDTQYL. Written as DNA, the CDR3 is TGCAGCGTTGACCCCTATTCTAGCGAAACGGGAGATACGCAGTATTTG.

This clonotype was found a few times. The chain recombines TRBV5-1 with TRBJ2-5; D gene uncertain. The CDR3 sequence is 13 residues long. Germline V lookup: CDR1 SGHRS, CDR2 YFSETQ. V shed 3 bases and J shed 1 base, with 7 bases lying between them. The CDR3 here is CASSWASQETQYF. The CDR3 DNA is TGCGCCAGCAGCTGGGCCTCCCAAGAGACCCAGTACTTC.

The chain joins TRBV7-6 to TRBJ2-7; TRBD1 agrees at 10 bases. With V trimmed by 2 bases and J by 3 bases, 16 bases remained unmatched. Germline V CDR1 and CDR2: SGHVS, FNYEAQ. This CDR3 is built from 19 residues. CDR3 DNA: TGTGCCAGCAGCTTAATTCCCGCCCGCCCGGGACAGGGGAGCTACGAGCAGTACTTC. Translating it yields CASSLIPARPGQGSYEQYF.

In its sample, this clonotype was seen a few times. The chain is built from TRBV7-9 and TRBJ2-1; D remains ambiguous. The CDR3 is 13 residues long. V dropped 6 bases and J dropped 7 bases, with 13 bases sitting between them. Per the germline V gene, CDR1 is SEHNR and CDR2 is FQNEAQ (reference sequence). The CDR3 region has the DNA TGTGCCAGCAGAAGCCCCAGGTGGAATGAGCAGTTCTTC. Its translation: CASRSPRWNEQFF. Using reference TRBV7-9 and TRBJ2-1 for the parts outside the CDR3, the full variable domain is DTGVSQNPRHKITKRGQNVTFRCDPISEHNRLYWYRQTLGQGPEFLTYFQNEAQLEKSRLLSDRFSAERPKGSFSTLEIQRTEQGDSAMYLCASRSPRWNEQFFGPGTRLTVL.

This clonotype appeared a few times. The J gene is TRBJ2-3, the V gene TRBV11-2, with D uncertain. The CDR3 is 14 amino acids. Trimming took 0 bases from V and 4 from J, leaving 8 bases between them. CDR1 and CDR2 (germline): SGHAT, FQNNGV. DNA of the CDR3: TGTGCCAGCAGCTTAGATGGGTATTCAGATACGCAGTATTTT. Amino acid sequence: CASSLDGYSDTQYF.

This clonotype was seen a handful of times. The rearrangement uses TRBV14 and TRBJ1-1, with D perhaps TRBD1 (5 bases). The germline gives CDR1 SGHDN, CDR2 FVKESK. The CDR3 length is 14 residues. The V end lost 4 bases, the J end lost 8 bases, and 17 bases lay between the germline ends. DNA for the CDR3: TGTGCCAGCAGCCCCCTTGGGGGACCACTAGAAGCTTTCTTT. This translates into CASSPLGGPLEAFF.

Worth noting for this clonotype: Compared with germline, one end of the junction differs, possibly owing to a read error. The CDR3 reads CASSQDPSGPYNGQFF. The CDR3 DNA reads as TGCGCCAGCAGCCAAGATCCCAGCGGACCCTACAATGGGCAGTTCTTC. The chain is built from TRBV4-1 and TRBJ2-1; D perhaps matches TRBD2 (5 bases). Germline values: CDR1 MGHRA, CDR2 YSYEKL. This CDR3 is built from 16 residues.

The chain uses TRBV2 and TRBJ2-1, with D possibly being TRBD2 (6 bases). Germline V gene sequence: CDR1 SNHLY, CDR2 FYNNEI. The length of the CDR3 is 12 residues. V was pared by 8 bases and J by 4 bases, with 9 bases between. The CDR3 DNA sequence: TGTGCCAGCGGGGGGACGTACAATGAGCAGTTCTTC. Translating gives CASGGTYNEQFF. The whole variable domain, filled in from reference TRBV2 and TRBJ2-1, reads EPEVTQTPSHQVTQMGQEVILRCVPISNHLYFYWYRQILGQKVEFLVSFYNNEISEKSEIFDDQFSVERPDGSNFTLKIRSTKLEDSAMYFCASGGTYNEQFFGPGTRLTVL.

V gene TRBV15 combines with J gene TRBJ1-6, with a tentative D call TRBD1 (5 bases). V was trimmed by 0 bases and J by 7 bases, leaving 7 bases between them. The V gene's germline CDR1 is LNHNV and CDR2 YYDKDF (reference sequence). This CDR3 spans 14 amino acids. CDR3 sequence reads: CATSREGGNSPLHF. CDR3 DNA sequence: TGTGCCACCAGCAGAGAGGGGGGAAATTCACCCCTCCACTTT.

Note on this clonotype: Since the CDR3 does not end with the conserved phenylalanine or tryptophan, this likely comes from a read error. This sequence joins TRBV20-1 and TRBJ2-7, with D perhaps matching TRBD1 or TRBD2 (5 bases each). Germline-derived CDR1 and CDR2 are DFQATT and SNEGSKA (reference sequence). This CDR3 has 13 amino acids. V was trimmed by 7 bases and J by 0 bases, leaving 13 bases between them. This CDR3 reads CSVPRDRSYEQYL. DNA of the CDR3: TGCAGTGTCCCGAGGGACCGCTCCTACGAGCAGTACTTA.

For this clonotype: This clone may be a read error of a much larger clone one base away. CDR3 loop: CSAAGTGREKLFF. Written as DNA, the CDR3 is TGCAGTGCTGCGGGAACAGGGAGAGAAAAACTGTTTTTT. The chain uses TRBV20-1 and TRBJ1-4, with D tentatively TRBD1 (6 bases). This CDR3 comprises 13 residues. The germline V gene encodes CDR1 DFQATT and CDR2 SNEGSKA (reference sequence). Trimming shortened V by 5 bases and J by 8 bases, and 15 bases separated the two germline ends.

In DNA form, the CDR3 reads TGTGCCAGCAGTCAAGGACTAGCCGACGAGCAGTACTTC. It yields the protein CASSQGLADEQYF. The chain links TRBV27 to TRBJ2-7; the match to TRBD2 covers 8 bases. The CDR3 consists of 13 residues. Germline lookup yields CDR1 MNHEY and CDR2 SMNVEV (reference sequence). V gave up 5 bases and J gave up 5 bases; unmatched junction bases: 5.

The chain combines TRBV7-2 with TRBJ2-1, with D possibly matching TRBD1 (6 bases). Trimming pared 2 bases from V and 2 bases from J, leaving 16 bases between. Looked up from germline, CDR1 is SGHTA and CDR2 is FQGNSA. The CDR3 runs to 17 residues. The CDR3 is CASSLRTLPGAYNEQFF. The DNA for the CDR3 is TGTGCCAGCAGCTTAAGGACCCTACCAGGGGCCTACAATGAGCAGTTCTTC.

V is TRBV20-1 and J is TRBJ2-7; TRBD2 matches 12 bases. The CDR3 is 16 residues long. V was clipped by 3 bases and J by 7 bases; unmatched bases: 13. The germline V gene encodes CDR1 DFQATT and CDR2 SNEGSKA (reference sequence). The CDR3 sequence: CSARRLAGGSMGEQYF. Written as DNA, the CDR3 is TGCAGTGCTAGGCGTCTAGCGGGAGGGTCGATGGGGGAGCAGTACTTC.